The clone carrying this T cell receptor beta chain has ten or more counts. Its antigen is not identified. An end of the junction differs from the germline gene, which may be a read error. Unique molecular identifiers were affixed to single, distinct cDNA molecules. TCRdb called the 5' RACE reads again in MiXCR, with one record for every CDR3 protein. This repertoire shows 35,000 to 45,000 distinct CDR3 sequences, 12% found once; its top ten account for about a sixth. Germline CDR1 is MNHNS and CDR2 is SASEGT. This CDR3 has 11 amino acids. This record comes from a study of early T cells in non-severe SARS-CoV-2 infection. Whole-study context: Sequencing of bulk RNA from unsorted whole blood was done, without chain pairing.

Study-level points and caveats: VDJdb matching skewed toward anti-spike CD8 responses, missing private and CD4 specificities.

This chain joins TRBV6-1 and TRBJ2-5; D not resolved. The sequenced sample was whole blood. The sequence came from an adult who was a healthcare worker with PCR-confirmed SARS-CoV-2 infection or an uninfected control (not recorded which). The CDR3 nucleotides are TGTGCCAGCAGTGGGGGTTTTTTACGGGACTTC. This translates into CASSGGFLRDF.